Shown below are 19 T cell receptor beta chains from a single sample sequenced in a study of shared clonotypes between healthy human individuals. TCRdb's table, derived via immunoSEQ multiplex PCR, lists solely in-frame clones and lacks some. The sample lists roughly 380,000 clones, just over 95% occurring once. Sequencing used memory CD8+ T cells sorted from blood. The subset denotes: CD45RO+ cells pooled with CCR7-negative TemRA cells. The receptor set was obtained from a man aged 30-40 years in good health.

This sequence joins TRBV28 and TRBJ2-1, with D perhaps TRBD1 (6 bases). From germline, CDR1 is MDHEN and CDR2 SYDVKM. Trimming removed 11 bases at V and 0 bases at J, with 8 bases between. The CDR3 extends over 12 amino acids. The CDR3 nucleotides are TGTGCCGGGGGCAGCTCCTACAATGAGCAGTTCTTC. Translation gives CAGGSSYNEQFF. Together with reference TRBV28 and TRBJ2-1, the CDR3 gives the full variable domain: DVKVTQSSRYLVKRTGEKVFLECVQDMDHENMFWYRQDPGLGLRLIYFSYDVKMKEKGDIPEGYSVSREKKERFSLILESASTNQTSMYLCAGGSSYNEQFFGPGTRLTVL.

This chain links TRBV2 with TRBJ2-5; perhaps TRBD1 as D (6 bases). This CDR3 is built from 13 residues. In germline, CDR1 is SNHLY, CDR2 FYNNEI. Trimming pared 6 bases from V and 2 bases from J, leaving 10 bases between. The DNA of the CDR3 is TGTGCCAGCAGGGGACACCTACAAGAGACCCAGTACTTC. It yields the protein CASRGHLQETQYF.

DNA for the CDR3: TGTGCCAGCAGCAACAGACAGCAGTACCAAGAGACCCAGTACTTC. As protein: CASSNRQQYQETQYF. The chain is built from TRBV7-9 and TRBJ2-5, with D possibly matching TRBD1 (5 bases). Germline V gene lookup returns CDR1 SEHNR and CDR2 FQNEAQ (reference sequence). V was pared by 5 bases and J by 0 bases, with 13 bases between. The CDR3 has 15 amino acids.

The chain uses TRBV7-3 and TRBJ2-4, with TRBD2 as a possible D gene (5 bases). Germline lookup yields CDR1 SGHTA and CDR2 FQGTGA. Trimming left V 0 bases short and J 5 bases short, with 5 bases between. This CDR3 has 13 residues. Here the CDR3 DNA reads TGTGCCAGCAGCTTAACAGCGGAAAACATTCAGTACTTC. Translation: CASSLTAENIQYF.

A few counts support this clone. This sequence joins TRBV5-1 and TRBJ2-5, with a tentative D call TRBD2 (7 bases). Germline assignment: CDR1 SGHRS and CDR2 YFSETQ. This CDR3 is built from 16 residues. Trimming took 0 bases from V and 2 from J, leaving 14 bases between them. CDR3 DNA: TGCGCCAGCAGCTTGGCGGGGGGCGGGAATCAAGAGACCCAGTACTTC. This codes for CASSLAGGGNQETQYF.

This chain connects TRBV1 to TRBJ2-5; the table calls TRBD2, which could not be checked here. TRBV1 is a pseudogene segment. The CDR3 has 16 residues. In nucleotides, the CDR3 is TGCACCAGCAGCCAAATGGGGACTGGTATCCAAGAGACCCAGTACTTC. Translation gives CTSSQMGTGIQETQYF.

J is TRBJ2-5 and V is TRBV11-2; D is perhaps TRBD2 (6 bases). The CDR3 spans 13 residues. The germline CDR1 and CDR2 sequences are SGHAT and FQNNGV. The V gene lost 3 bases and the J gene lost 3 bases, with 8 bases spanning the gap. The CDR3 is CASSLGGEETQYF. The CDR3 DNA reads TGTGCCAGCAGCTTGGGCGGGGAAGAGACCCAGTACTTC.

The chain recombines TRBV4-1 with TRBJ2-2; 8 bases fit TRBD2. The CDR3 loop spans 16 amino acids. Looked up from germline, CDR1 is MGHRA and CDR2 is YSYEKL. V was pared by 1 base and J by 3 bases, with 4 bases of the junction left unmatched. CDR3: CASSQGSGGDTGELFF. CDR3 in DNA: TGCGCCAGCAGCCAAGGGTCGGGAGGGGACACCGGGGAGCTGTTTTTT.

This rearrangement joins TRBV14 to TRBJ1-2, with D possibly TRBD1 on 6 matching bases. V shed 5 bases and J shed 4 bases, with 11 bases lying between them. Germline V lookup: CDR1 SGHDN, CDR2 FVKESK. This CDR3 has 13 residues. The CDR3 loop is CASSAQGSYGYTF. The DNA for the CDR3 is TGTGCCAGCAGCGCACAGGGTTCCTATGGCTACACCTTC. Combining the CDR3 with reference TRBV14 and TRBJ1-2 gives the whole variable domain EAGVTQFPSHSVIEKGQTVTLRCDPISGHDNLYWYRRVMGKEIKFLLHFVKESKQDESGMPNNRFLAERTGGTYSTLKVQPAELEDSGVYFCASSAQGSYGYTFGSGTRLTVV.

The chain uses TRBV19 and TRBJ1-5; D gene unclear. This CDR3 has 13 amino acids. The V and J ends lost 5 bases and 5 bases respectively, with 10 bases between them. Germline V gene sequence: CDR1 LNHDA, CDR2 SQIVND (reference sequence). In nucleotides, the CDR3 is TGTGCCAGTAGTTTGGAGCGTTATCAGCCCCAGCATTTT. Its protein product is CASSLERYQPQHF. The full variable domain, its missing parts supplied by reference TRBV19 and TRBJ1-5, is DGGITQSPKYLFRKEGQNVTLSCEQNLNHDAMYWYRQDPGQGLRLIYYSQIVNDFQKGDIAEGYSVSREKKESFPLTVTSAQKNPTAFYLCASSLERYQPQHFGDGTRLSIL.

V gene TRBV6-5 combines with J gene TRBJ2-5; D could derive from TRBD1 or TRBD2 (5 bases each). The CDR3 has 14 residues. Between the trimmed V and J ends, which lost 8 bases and 5 bases, there was a span of 18 bases. Germline values: CDR1 MNHEY, CDR2 SVGAGI. In nucleotides, the CDR3 is TGTGCCAGCGGTCGAGGACCCGAGGGGGAGACCCAGTACTTC. It specifies CASGRGPEGETQYF.

This sequence joins TRBV7-2 and TRBJ1-1; 8 bases map to TRBD1. V shed 4 bases and J 0 bases; nucleotides not matched to a gene: 13. CDR3 length: 18 amino acids. The germline gives CDR1 SGHTA, CDR2 FQGNSA. The CDR3 DNA is TGTGCCAGCAGCTCCTGGATAAGTGCAGGGGGCGTGAACACTGAAGCTTTCTTT. This codes for CASSSWISAGGVNTEAFF.

This clone was seen only once. The chain couples TRBV7-9 to TRBJ1-2; D unclear. Germline V gene data show CDR1 as SEHNR and CDR2 as FQNEAQ (reference sequence). CDR3 size: 14 residues. V shed 0 bases and J shed 0 bases, with 5 bases lying between them. Written as DNA, the CDR3 is TGTGCCAGCAGCTTAGCCCCAACTAACTATGGCTACACCTTC. Translation: CASSLAPTNYGYTF.

About this clone itself: The sample holds other DNA sequences that translate to the same CDR3. The V gene is TRBV5-1, the J gene TRBJ2-2; D may match TRBD1 or TRBD2 (6 bases each). Trimming removed 1 base from V and 3 bases from J, with 10 bases in between. CDR1 and CDR2 from the germline V gene are SGHRS and YFSETQ. The CDR3 totals 15 residues. CDR3 in DNA: TGCGCCAGCAGCTTGACGGGGGCCTACACCGGGGAGCTGTTTTTT. Protein: CASSLTGAYTGELFF.

This sequence joins TRBV28 and TRBJ1-4; 9 positions match TRBD1. CDR3 size: 17 residues. The V gene end was trimmed by 5 bases and the J gene end by 8 bases; junction bases not matched to a gene: 15. CDR1 MDHEN and CDR2 SYDVKM come from the germline V gene. DNA of the CDR3: TGTGCCAGCAGTACCACCGGTGACAGGGGGTTCGGAGAAAAACTGTTTTTT. Translated, it gives CASSTTGDRGFGEKLFF.

The genes are TRBV10-3 and TRBJ2-1, with D tentatively TRBD1 or TRBD2 (6 bases each). This CDR3 region has 15 residues. The germline V gene has CDR1 ENHRY and CDR2 SYGVKD. V lost 5 bases to trimming and J lost 5 bases, with 16 bases between them. CDR3 amino acids: CAISQGGGPNNEQFF. The CDR3 DNA reads TGTGCCATCAGTCAGGGTGGGGGGCCAAACAATGAGCAGTTCTTC.

This chain connects TRBV28 to TRBJ1-4; no clear D gene. The CDR3 loop spans 15 amino acids. Germline loops: CDR1 MDHEN, CDR2 SYDVKM. V dropped 2 bases and J dropped 1 base, with 8 bases sitting between them. The CDR3 loop reads CASSLVWGTNEKLFF. The CDR3 nucleotides read TGTGCCAGCAGTTTAGTATGGGGAACTAATGAAAAACTGTTTTTT.

The V call is TRBV28, the J call TRBJ2-7; TRBD1 might be the D (6 bases). The CDR3 extends over 14 amino acids. CDR1 and CDR2 from the germline V gene are MDHEN and SYDVKM. V lost 7 bases to trimming and J lost 4 bases, with 17 bases between them. CDR3 sequence: CASMAQGITYEQYF. CDR3 sequence (DNA): TGTGCCAGCATGGCTCAGGGGATTACGTACGAGCAGTACTTC.

The chain links TRBV4-2 to TRBJ2-1; 13 nucleotides match TRBD2. Germline CDR1 and CDR2: LGHNA and YNFKEQ. V was clipped by 1 base and J by 8 bases; unmatched bases: 5. The CDR3 totals 16 residues. CDR3: CASSQGLAGGQHEQFF. CDR3 nucleotide sequence: TGTGCCAGCAGCCAAGGACTAGCGGGAGGTCAACATGAGCAGTTCTTC.